This T cell receptor beta chain emerged from a study of OX40 agonist ivuxolimab in advanced cancers. Overall study findings and caveats: CD8+ T cells showed, on average, more clonal expansion than CD4+ cells.

Generated by immunoSEQ multiplex PCR, the TCRdb table keeps only in-frame clones and is missing some. The sample carries fewer than 85,000 clones, around nine tenths recorded once. Per germline, CDR1 SGHNT and CDR2 YYREEE (reference sequence). Trimming removed 4 bases at V and 8 bases at J, with 12 bases between. The CDR3 contains 13 residues. Comments on this clone: Its antigen is undetermined.

Sequencing was performed on CD4+ or CD8+ T cells sorted from blood, taken in a trial of the OX40 agonist ivuxolimab. This sequence joins TRBV5-4 and TRBJ1-4, with D tentatively TRBD1 (5 bases). The source of this sequence is an adult with an advanced solid tumor such as melanoma, head and neck, liver or kidney cancer. CDR3 DNA: TGTGCCAGCAGCCGCCCGGAGGGGGAAAAACTGTTTTTT. As protein: CASSRPEGEKLFF.